The 15 T cell receptor beta chains presented below share a single source sample, sequenced in a study of T cell changes during pregnancy in multiple sclerosis. Profiling relied on immunoSEQ multiplex PCR, and the TCRdb table lists in-frame clones only, not all of them. The table shows more than 60,000 clones, with roughly 90% occurring only once. Specimen: CD4+ T cells from peripheral blood mononuclear cells, collected in the third trimester of pregnancy. The source of these receptors is a female donor in good health, enrolled as a control in a pregnancy study.

The rearrangement joins TRBV10-3 to TRBJ2-7; TRBD1 matches 7 bases. Germline loops: CDR1 ENHRY, CDR2 SYGVKD. V was clipped by 10 bases and J by 3 bases; unmatched bases: 9. The CDR3 runs to 13 residues. In DNA, the CDR3 is TGTGCCAGCCGACAGGGTGGGGTCTACGAGCAGTACTTC. This codes for CASRQGGVYEQYF.

A note on this clone: The junction departs from germline at one end; a sequencing error may be responsible. The CDR3 DNA reads TGCGCCAGCAGCCACATGGGGCGGGAACCTAACTATGGTTACACCTTC. It is translated as CASSHMGREPNYGYTF. V is TRBV4-1 and J is TRBJ1-2, with D maybe TRBD1 (5 bases). The CDR3 is 16 residues long. Germline lookup yields CDR1 MGHRA and CDR2 YSYEKL.

V is TRBV10-3 and J is TRBJ2-5; TRBD1 might be the D (5 bases). Germline CDR1 and CDR2: ENHRY and SYGVKD. V was trimmed by 3 bases and J by 1 base, leaving 12 bases between them. The CDR3 length is 15 residues. This CDR3 is CAISDDSLPQETQYF. Here the CDR3 DNA reads TGTGCCATCAGTGACGACAGCCTACCCCAAGAGACCCAGTACTTC.

This rearrangement joins TRBV5-4 to TRBJ1-2, with TRBD1 matching 11 bases. V shed 3 bases and J 3 bases; nucleotides not matched to a gene: 4. Germline lookup yields CDR1 SGHNT and CDR2 YYREEE (reference sequence). The CDR3 sequence is 15 residues long. CDR3 nucleotide sequence: TGTGCCAGCAGCTGGGGACAGGGGGTTGACTATGGCTACACCTTC. Translation: CASSWGQGVDYGYTF.

V and J are TRBV5-6 and TRBJ1-1, with a weak D call TRBD1 (6 bases). The CDR3 spans 17 residues. V was cut by 3 bases and J by 1 base, with 19 bases left in between. CDR1 and CDR2 (germline): SGHDT, YYEEEE. The CDR3 region has the DNA TGTGCCAGCAGCTCCCTTGGGAACAGGGTTGAGAACACTGAAGCTTTCTTT. It encodes CASSSLGNRVENTEAFF.

V gene TRBV5-1 combines with J gene TRBJ2-7, with 9 bases matching TRBD1. With 0 bases clipped from V and 0 bases from J, the junction kept 4 bases outside the gene matches. The V gene's germline CDR1 is SGHRS and CDR2 YFSETQ. The CDR3 extends over 16 amino acids. The CDR3 coding sequence is TGCGCCAGCAGCTTGGCTCCGGGACAGGGCTCCTACGAGCAGTACTTC. Translation gives CASSLAPGQGSYEQYF.

J is TRBJ2-1 and V is TRBV7-2; 11 nucleotides match TRBD2. V shed 5 bases and J 5 bases; nucleotides not matched to a gene: 5. The CDR3 is made up of 15 amino acids. Germline V gene lookup returns CDR1 SGHTA and CDR2 FQGNSA. CDR3 nucleotide sequence: TGTGCCAGCAGCGCCTCTAGCGGGGGGCACAATGAGCAGTTCTTC. Its protein is CASSASSGGHNEQFF.

This clone has only one observation. V usage is TRBV11-2 and J usage is TRBJ2-3; the D gene is possibly TRBD2 (7 bases). The germline gives CDR1 SGHAT, CDR2 FQNNGV. The CDR3 runs to 16 residues. The germline V and J ends were trimmed by 1 base and 4 bases, with 15 bases remaining between them. The CDR3 coding sequence is TGTGCCAGCAGCTTAGTAGGGGGGGGGACCCCAGATACGCAGTATTTT. This gives the protein CASSLVGGGTPDTQYF.

The CDR3: CASSLYLRNTEAFF. CDR3 DNA: TGTGCCAGCAGCTTGTATCTGAGGAACACTGAAGCTTTCTTT. This sequence joins TRBV5-6 and TRBJ1-1; D not certain. The CDR3 contains 14 residues. Trimming removed 1 base from V and 1 base from J, with 8 bases in between. Per the germline V gene, CDR1 is SGHDT and CDR2 is YYEEEE.

The CDR3 bases are TGTGCCAGCAGCGGGACTAACTATGGCTACACCTTC. It codes for CASSGTNYGYTF. V gene TRBV28 combines with J gene TRBJ1-2; D uncertain. V lost 6 bases and J 0 bases, leaving 5 bases between the germline ends. CDR1 and CDR2 from the germline V gene are MDHEN and SYDVKM. There are 12 residues in the CDR3.

The rearrangement uses TRBV13 and TRBJ1-2; no firm D call. CDR1 is PRHDT and CDR2 is FYEKMQ in the germline V gene (reference sequence). Trimming stripped 1 base from V and 4 bases from J, with 10 bases between. The CDR3 covers 14 residues. The CDR3 coding sequence is TGTGCCAGCAGCTTAGCCGGGGAGGTCTATGGCTACACCTTC. It codes for CASSLAGEVYGYTF.

The rearrangement uses TRBV7-2 and TRBJ2-2; a weak D match, TRBD1 (6 bases). The V and J ends lost 5 bases and 7 bases respectively, with 14 bases between them. In germline, CDR1 is SGHTA, CDR2 FQGNSA. This CDR3 comprises 14 residues. DNA of the CDR3: TGTGCCAGCAGCGCACAGGGATGGGACGGGGAGCTGTTTTTT. Translating it yields CASSAQGWDGELFF. Full variable domain (outside the CDR3, taken from reference TRBV7-2 and TRBJ2-2): GAGVSQSPSNKVTEKGKDVELRCDPISGHTALYWYRQSLGQGLEFLIYFQGNSAPDKSGLPSDRFSAERTGGSVSTLTIQRTQQEDSAVYLCASSAQGWDGELFFGEGSRLTVL.

The chain uses TRBV4-1 and TRBJ2-3, with D perhaps TRBD2 (6 bases). Per the germline V gene, CDR1 is MGHRA and CDR2 is YSYEKL. The ends were cut back, 0 bases at V and 0 bases at J, with 13 bases in the middle. The CDR3 totals 17 residues. Here the CDR3 reads CASSQDTSSVSTDTQYF. CDR3 bases: TGCGCCAGCAGCCAAGATACTAGCAGCGTTAGCACAGATACGCAGTATTTT.

This sequence joins TRBV15 and TRBJ1-3, with TRBD1 matching over 7 bases. Germline V gives CDR1 LNHNV, CDR2 YYDKDF (reference sequence). The CDR3 extends over 14 amino acids. V dropped 5 bases and J dropped 4; count of bases not matched to a gene: 5. This CDR3 reads CATSDRVSGNTIYF. The CDR3 nucleotides read TGTGCCACCAGCGACAGGGTATCGGGAAACACCATATATTTT.

This clone was seen only a few times. The CDR3 reads CASSLVAGNSPLHF. The DNA of the CDR3 is TGCGCCAGCAGCTTGGTTGCAGGGAACTCACCCCTCCACTTT. This chain joins TRBV5-1 and TRBJ1-6; D might be TRBD1 (5 bases). The V and J ends lost 0 bases and 10 bases respectively, with 11 bases between them. The CDR3 length is 14 residues. Germline loops: CDR1 SGHRS, CDR2 YFSETQ.